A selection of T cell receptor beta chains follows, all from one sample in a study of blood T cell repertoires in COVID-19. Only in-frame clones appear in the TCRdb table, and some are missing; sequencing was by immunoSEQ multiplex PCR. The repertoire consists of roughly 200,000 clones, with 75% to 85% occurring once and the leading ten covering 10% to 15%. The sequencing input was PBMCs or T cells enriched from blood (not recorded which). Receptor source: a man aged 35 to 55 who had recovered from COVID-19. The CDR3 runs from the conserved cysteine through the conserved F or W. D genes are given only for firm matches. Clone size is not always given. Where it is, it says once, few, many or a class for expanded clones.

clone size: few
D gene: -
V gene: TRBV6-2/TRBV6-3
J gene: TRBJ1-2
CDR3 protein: CASSYSAYGYTF
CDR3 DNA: TGTGCCAGCAGTTACTCGGCCTATGGCTACACCTTC

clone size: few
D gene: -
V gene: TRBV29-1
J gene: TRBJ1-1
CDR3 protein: CSVVQGTAEAFF
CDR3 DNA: TGCAGCGTTGTTCAGGGGACGGCTGAAGCTTTCTTT

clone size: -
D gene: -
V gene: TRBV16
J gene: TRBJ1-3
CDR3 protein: CASSQERHSGNTIYF
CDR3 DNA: TGTGCCAGCAGCCAAGAGCGGCACTCTGGAAACACCATATATTTT

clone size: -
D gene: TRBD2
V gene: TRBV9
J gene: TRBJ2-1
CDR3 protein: CASSPRGGLAGANEQFF
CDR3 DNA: TGTGCCAGCAGCCCACGCGGCGGACTAGCGGGGGCGAATGAGCAGTTCTTC

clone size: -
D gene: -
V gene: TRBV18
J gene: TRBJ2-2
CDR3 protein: CASSETGELFF
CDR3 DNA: TGTGCCAGCTCAGAGACCGGGGAGCTGTTTTTT

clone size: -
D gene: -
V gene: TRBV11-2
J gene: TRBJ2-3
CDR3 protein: CASSLYGRADTQYF
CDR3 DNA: TGTGCCAGCAGCTTATATGGCCGTGCAGATACGCAGTATTTT

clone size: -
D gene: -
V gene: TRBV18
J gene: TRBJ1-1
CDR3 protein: CASSRDWDRGTEAFF
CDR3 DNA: TGTGCCAGCTCCCGGGACTGGGACCGGGGAACTGAAGCTTTCTTT

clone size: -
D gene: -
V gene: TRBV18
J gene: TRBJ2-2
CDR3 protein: CASSPDSYTGELFF
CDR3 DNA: TGTGCCAGCTCACCCGACAGCTACACCGGGGAGCTGTTTTTT

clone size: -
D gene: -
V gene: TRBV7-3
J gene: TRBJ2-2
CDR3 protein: CASSLMPTGTNTGELFF
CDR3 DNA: TGTGCCAGCAGCTTAATGCCGACAGGCACGAACACCGGGGAGCTGTTTTTT

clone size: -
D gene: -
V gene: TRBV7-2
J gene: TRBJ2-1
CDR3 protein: CASSQGGSYNEQFF
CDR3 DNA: TGTGCCAGCAGTCAGGGGGGCTCCTACAATGAGCAGTTCTTC

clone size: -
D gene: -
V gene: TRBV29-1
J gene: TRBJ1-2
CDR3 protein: CSVGGDYGYTF
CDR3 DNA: TGCAGCGTTGGGGGAGACTATGGCTACACCTTC

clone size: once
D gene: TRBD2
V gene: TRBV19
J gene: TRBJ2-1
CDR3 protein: CASRVIAGSVNEQFF
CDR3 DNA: TGTGCCAGTAGAGTGATAGCGGGGTCAGTCAATGAGCAGTTCTTC

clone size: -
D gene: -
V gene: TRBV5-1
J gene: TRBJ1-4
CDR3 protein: CASSRDGGPEKLFF
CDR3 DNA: TGCGCCAGCAGCCGGGACGGGGGGCCTGAAAAACTGTTTTTT

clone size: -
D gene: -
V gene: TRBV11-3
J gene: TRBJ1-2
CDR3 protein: CASSLRFDGHHTLNYGYTF
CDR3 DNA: TGTGCCAGCAGCTTAAGGTTTGACGGACATCATACTCTTAACTATGGCTACACCTTC

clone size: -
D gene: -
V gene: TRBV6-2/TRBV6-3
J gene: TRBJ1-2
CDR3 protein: CASSLVGVYGYTF
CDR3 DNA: TGTGCCAGCAGTTTGGTAGGGGTTTATGGCTACACCTTC

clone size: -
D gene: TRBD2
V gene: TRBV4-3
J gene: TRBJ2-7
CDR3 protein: CASSQETSGPYEQYF
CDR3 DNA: TGCGCCAGCAGCCAAGAAACTAGCGGGCCTTACGAGCAGTACTTC

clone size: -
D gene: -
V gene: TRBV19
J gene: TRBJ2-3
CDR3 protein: CASSSSVEVAQYF
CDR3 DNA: TGTGCCAGCTCCTCCTCGGTTGAGGTTGCGCAGTATTTT

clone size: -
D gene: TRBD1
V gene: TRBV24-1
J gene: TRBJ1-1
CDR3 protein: CATSDPGQGGTEAFF
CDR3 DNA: TGTGCCACCAGTGATCCAGGACAGGGAGGAACTGAAGCTTTCTTT

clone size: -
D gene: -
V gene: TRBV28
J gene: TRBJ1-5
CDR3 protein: CASSRGGATVNQPQHF
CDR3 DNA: TGTGCCAGCAGTCGAGGGGGGGCCACGGTCAATCAGCCCCAGCATTTT

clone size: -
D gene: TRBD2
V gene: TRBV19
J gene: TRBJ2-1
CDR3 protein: CASIGLAGSAHYNEQFF
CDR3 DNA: TGTGCCAGTATAGGACTAGCGGGCTCTGCCCACTACAATGAGCAGTTCTTC

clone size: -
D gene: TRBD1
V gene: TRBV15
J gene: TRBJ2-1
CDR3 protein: CATSSRQGITYNEQFF
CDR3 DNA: TGTGCCACCAGCAGCCGACAGGGGATCACCTACAATGAGCAGTTCTTC

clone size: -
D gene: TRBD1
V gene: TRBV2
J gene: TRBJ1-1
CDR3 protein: CASRATGGGTEAFF
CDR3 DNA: TGTGCCAGCAGGGCCACAGGGGGCGGAACTGAAGCTTTCTTT